Only one count was recorded for the clone carrying this TCR beta chain. The sample is drawn from a study of radiotherapy plus CTLA-4 blockade in lung cancer. Some clones are missing from TCRdb's copy, which holds only in-frame ones; the method was immunoSEQ multiplex PCR. The sample records about 78,000 clones, approximately 86% being singletons. Germline lookup yields CDR1 SGHTA and CDR2 FQGNSA. V shed 4 bases and J 3 bases; nucleotides not matched to a gene: 6. This CDR3 has 15 amino acids. The sequencing used peripheral blood, collected from a patient treated with radiotherapy plus ipilimumab. This sequence joins TRBV7-2 and TRBJ2-4; 7 positions agree with TRBD2. The TCR comes from a human donor with non-small cell lung cancer who had stable disease on radiotherapy plus ipilimumab. The chain's CDR3 is CASSWSGMVKNIQYF. CDR3 sequence (DNA): TGTGCCAGCAGCTGGAGCGGGATGGTCAAAAACATTCAGTACTTC.